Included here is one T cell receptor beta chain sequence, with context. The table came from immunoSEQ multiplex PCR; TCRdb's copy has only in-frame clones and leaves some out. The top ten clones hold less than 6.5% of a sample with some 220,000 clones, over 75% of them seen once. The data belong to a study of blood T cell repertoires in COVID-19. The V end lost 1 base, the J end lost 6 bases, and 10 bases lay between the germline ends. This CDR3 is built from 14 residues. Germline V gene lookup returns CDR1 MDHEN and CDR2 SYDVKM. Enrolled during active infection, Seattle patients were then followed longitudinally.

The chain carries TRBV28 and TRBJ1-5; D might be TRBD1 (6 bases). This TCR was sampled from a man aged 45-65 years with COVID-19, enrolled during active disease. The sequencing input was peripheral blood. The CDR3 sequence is CASSLYREGQPQHF. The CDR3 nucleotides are TGTGCCAGCAGTTTATACAGGGAGGGTCAGCCCCAGCATTTT. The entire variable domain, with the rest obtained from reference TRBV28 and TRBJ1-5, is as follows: DVKVTQSSRYLVKRTGEKVFLECVQDMDHENMFWYRQDPGLGLRLIYFSYDVKMKEKGDIPEGYSVSREKKERFSLILESASTNQTSMYLCASSLYREGQPQHFGDGTRLSIL.